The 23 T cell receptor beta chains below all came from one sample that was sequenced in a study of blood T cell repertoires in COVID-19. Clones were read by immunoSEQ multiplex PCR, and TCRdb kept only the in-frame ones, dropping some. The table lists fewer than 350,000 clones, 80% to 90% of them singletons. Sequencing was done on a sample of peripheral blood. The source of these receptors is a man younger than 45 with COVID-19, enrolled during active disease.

For the CDR3, the DNA is TGCGCCAGCAGCCCCACGGGTGGATTCCTAGCCAAAAACATTCAGTACTTC. This translates into CASSPTGGFLAKNIQYF. The chain carries TRBV5-1 and TRBJ2-4; no clear D gene. V dropped 4 bases and J dropped 0 bases, with 17 bases sitting between them. The CDR3 loop spans 17 amino acids. Germline assignment: CDR1 SGHRS and CDR2 YFSETQ.

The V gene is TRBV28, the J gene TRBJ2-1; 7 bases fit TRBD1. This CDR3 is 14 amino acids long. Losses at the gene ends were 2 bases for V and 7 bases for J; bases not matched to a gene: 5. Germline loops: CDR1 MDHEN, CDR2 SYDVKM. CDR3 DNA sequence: TGTGCCAGCAGTTTAAGACAGGGTAGGAATGAGCAGTTCTTC. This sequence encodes CASSLRQGRNEQFF.

For the CDR3, the DNA is TGTGCCAGCAGAAAGGAAGGGGACAATGAGCAGTTCTTC. Protein sequence: CASRKEGDNEQFF. The chain couples TRBV6-5 to TRBJ2-1; TRBD1 is a possible D gene (5 bases). Germline lookup yields CDR1 MNHEY and CDR2 SVGAGI. CDR3 length: 13 residues. V dropped 6 bases and J dropped 5 bases, with 11 bases sitting between them.

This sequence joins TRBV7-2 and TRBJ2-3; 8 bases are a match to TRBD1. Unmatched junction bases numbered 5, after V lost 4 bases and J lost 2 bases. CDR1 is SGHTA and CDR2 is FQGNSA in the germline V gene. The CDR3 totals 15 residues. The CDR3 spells CASSSGDRHTDTQYF. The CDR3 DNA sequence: TGTGCCAGCAGCTCTGGGGACAGGCACACAGATACGCAGTATTTT.

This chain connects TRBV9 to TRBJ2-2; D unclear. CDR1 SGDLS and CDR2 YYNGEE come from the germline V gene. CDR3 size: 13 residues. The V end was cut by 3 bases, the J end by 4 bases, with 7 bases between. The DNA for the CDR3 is TGTGCCAGCAGCGCGAGCTTCACCGGGGAGCTGTTTTTT. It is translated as CASSASFTGELFF.

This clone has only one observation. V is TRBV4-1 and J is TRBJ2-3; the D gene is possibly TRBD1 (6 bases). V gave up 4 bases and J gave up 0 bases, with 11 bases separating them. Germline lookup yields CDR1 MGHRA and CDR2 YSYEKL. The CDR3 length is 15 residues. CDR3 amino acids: CASSRGQASTDTQYF. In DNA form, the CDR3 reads TGCGCCAGCAGCCGGGGGCAGGCGAGCACAGATACGCAGTATTTT.

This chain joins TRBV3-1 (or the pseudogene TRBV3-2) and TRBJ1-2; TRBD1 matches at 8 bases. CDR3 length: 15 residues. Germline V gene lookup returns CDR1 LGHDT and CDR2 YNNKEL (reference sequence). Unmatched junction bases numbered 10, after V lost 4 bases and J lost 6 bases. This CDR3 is CASSPQGTGYDGYTF. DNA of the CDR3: TGTGCCAGCAGCCCCCAGGGGACAGGATACGATGGCTACACCTTC.

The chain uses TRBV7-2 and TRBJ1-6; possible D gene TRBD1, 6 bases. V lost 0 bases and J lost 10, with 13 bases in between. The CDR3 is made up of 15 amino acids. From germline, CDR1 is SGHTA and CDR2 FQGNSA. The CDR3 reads CASSLAGAVESPLHF. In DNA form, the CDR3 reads TGTGCCAGCAGCTTAGCGGGGGCGGTTGAGTCACCCCTCCACTTT.

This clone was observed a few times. The CDR3 nucleotides read TGTGCCAGCAGTTTGCCCCAGACCCGTCGGAGATACGAGCAGTACTTC. This codes for CASSLPQTRRRYEQYF. The chain has TRBV28 and TRBJ2-7; no clear D gene. With 3 bases removed from V and 4 bases from J, the gap between germline ends came to 19 bases. The CDR3 is 16 residues long. CDR1 and CDR2 (germline): MDHEN, SYDVKM.

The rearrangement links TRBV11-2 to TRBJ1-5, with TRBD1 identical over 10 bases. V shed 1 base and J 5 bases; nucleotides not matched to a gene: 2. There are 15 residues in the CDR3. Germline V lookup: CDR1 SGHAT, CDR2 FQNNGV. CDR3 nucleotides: TGTGCCAGCAGCTTAGGGACAGGGGGGCATCAGCCCCAGCATTTT. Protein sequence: CASSLGTGGHQPQHF.

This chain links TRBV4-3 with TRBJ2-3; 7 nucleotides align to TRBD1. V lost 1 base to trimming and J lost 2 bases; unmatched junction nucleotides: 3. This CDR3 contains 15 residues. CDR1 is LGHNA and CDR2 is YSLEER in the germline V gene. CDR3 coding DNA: TGCGCCAGCAGCCAAGGGGGGACAGACACAGATACGCAGTATTTT. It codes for CASSQGGTDTDTQYF.

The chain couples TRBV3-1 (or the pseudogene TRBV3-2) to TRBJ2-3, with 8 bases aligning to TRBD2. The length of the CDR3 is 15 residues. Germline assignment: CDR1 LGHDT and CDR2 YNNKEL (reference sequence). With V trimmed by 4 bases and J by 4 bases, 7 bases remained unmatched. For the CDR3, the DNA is TGTGCCAGCAGCCGGACGGGAGGGCCGTCAGATACGCAGTATTTT. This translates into CASSRTGGPSDTQYF.

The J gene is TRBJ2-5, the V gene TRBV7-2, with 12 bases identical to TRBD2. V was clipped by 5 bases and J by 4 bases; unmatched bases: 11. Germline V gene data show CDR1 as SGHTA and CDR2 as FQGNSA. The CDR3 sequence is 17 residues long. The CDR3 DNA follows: TGTGCCAGCAGCCTGGGGGCTAGCGGGGGGGCCGGAGAGACCCAGTACTTC. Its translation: CASSLGASGGAGETQYF.

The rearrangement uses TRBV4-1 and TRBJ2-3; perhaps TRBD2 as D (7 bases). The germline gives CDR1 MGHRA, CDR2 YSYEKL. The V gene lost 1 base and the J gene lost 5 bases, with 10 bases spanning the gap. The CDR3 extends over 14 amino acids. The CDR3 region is CASSQGGGVDTQYF. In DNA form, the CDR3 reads TGCGCCAGCAGCCAAGGAGGGGGGGTAGATACGCAGTATTTT.

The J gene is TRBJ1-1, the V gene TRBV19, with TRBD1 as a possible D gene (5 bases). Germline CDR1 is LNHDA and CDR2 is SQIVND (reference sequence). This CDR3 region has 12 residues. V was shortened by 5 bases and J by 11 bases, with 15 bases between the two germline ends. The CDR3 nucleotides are TGTGCCAGTAGTGTTCACCGGGACTCGGCTTTCTTT. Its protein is CASSVHRDSAFF.

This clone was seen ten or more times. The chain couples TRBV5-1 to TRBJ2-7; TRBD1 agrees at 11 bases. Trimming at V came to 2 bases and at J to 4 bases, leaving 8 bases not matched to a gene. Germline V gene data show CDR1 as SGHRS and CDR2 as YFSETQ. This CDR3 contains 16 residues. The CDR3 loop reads CASSLLGQGALYEQYF. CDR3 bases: TGCGCCAGCAGCTTACTTGGACAGGGGGCATTATACGAGCAGTACTTC.

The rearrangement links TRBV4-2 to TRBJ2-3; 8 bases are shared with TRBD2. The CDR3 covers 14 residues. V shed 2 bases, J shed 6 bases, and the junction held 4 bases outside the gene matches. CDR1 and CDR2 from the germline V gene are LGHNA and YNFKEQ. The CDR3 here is CASSQPGGGDTQYF. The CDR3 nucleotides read TGTGCCAGCAGCCAACCGGGGGGGGGTGATACGCAGTATTTT.

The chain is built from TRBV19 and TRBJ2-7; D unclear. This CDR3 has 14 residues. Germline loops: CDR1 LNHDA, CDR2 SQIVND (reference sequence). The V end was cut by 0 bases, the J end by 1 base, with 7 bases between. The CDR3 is CASSIDDTSYEQYF. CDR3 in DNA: TGTGCCAGTAGTATAGACGACACATCCTACGAGCAGTACTTC.

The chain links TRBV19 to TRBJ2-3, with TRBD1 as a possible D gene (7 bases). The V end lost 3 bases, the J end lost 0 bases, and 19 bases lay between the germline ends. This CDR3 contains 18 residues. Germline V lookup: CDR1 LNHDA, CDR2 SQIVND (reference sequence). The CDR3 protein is CASSISWPGGRSTDTQYF. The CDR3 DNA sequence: TGTGCCAGTAGTATTTCGTGGCCAGGGGGGCGAAGCACAGATACGCAGTATTTT. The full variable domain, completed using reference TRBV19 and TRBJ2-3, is DGGITQSPKYLFRKEGQNVTLSCEQNLNHDAMYWYRQDPGQGLRLIYYSQIVNDFQKGDIAEGYSVSREKKESFPLTVTSAQKNPTAFYLCASSISWPGGRSTDTQYFGPGTRLTVL.

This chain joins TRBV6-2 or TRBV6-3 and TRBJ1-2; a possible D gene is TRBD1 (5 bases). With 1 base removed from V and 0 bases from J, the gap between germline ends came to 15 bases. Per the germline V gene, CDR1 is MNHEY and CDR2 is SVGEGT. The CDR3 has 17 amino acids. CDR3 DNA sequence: TGTGCCAGCAGTTACTACTCAACAGGCGCTTCTAACTATGGCTACACCTTC. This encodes CASSYYSTGASNYGYTF.

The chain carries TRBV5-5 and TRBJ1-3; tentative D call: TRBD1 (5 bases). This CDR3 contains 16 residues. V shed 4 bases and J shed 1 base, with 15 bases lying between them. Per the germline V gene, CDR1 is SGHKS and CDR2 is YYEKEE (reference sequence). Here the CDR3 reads CASSLPGGDSGNTIYF. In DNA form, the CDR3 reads TGTGCCAGCAGCCTGCCGGGAGGGGATTCTGGAAACACCATATATTTT. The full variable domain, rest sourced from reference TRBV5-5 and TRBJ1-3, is DAGVTQSPTHLIKTRGQQVTLRCSPISGHKSVSWYQQVLGQGPQFIFQYYEKEERGRGNFPDRFSARQFPNYSSELNVNALLLGDSALYLCASSLPGGDSGNTIYFGEGSWLTVV.

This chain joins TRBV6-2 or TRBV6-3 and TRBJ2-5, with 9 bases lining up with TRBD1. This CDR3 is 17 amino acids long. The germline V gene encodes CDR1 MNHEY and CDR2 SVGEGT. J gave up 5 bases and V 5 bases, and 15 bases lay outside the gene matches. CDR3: CASSIFGQGSPRETQYF. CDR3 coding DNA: TGTGCCAGCAGTATCTTCGGACAGGGGTCTCCGAGGGAGACCCAGTACTTC.

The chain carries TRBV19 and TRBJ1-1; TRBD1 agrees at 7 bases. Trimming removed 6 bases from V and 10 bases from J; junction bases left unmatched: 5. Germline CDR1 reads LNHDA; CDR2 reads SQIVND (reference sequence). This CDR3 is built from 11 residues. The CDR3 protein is CASSRQGVAFF. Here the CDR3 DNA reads TGTGCCAGTAGCAGACAGGGTGTAGCTTTCTTT. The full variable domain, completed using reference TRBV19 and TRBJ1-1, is DGGITQSPKYLFRKEGQNVTLSCEQNLNHDAMYWYRQDPGQGLRLIYYSQIVNDFQKGDIAEGYSVSREKKESFPLTVTSAQKNPTAFYLCASSRQGVAFFGQGTRLTVV.